This T cell receptor beta chain was recovered during a study of regulatory T cells in long-lasting Graves disease. Across the study: Those Graves' patients who were newly diagnosed had been on antithyroid drugs under 3 months.

Relying on iRepertoire HTBI primers and Arm-PCR of CDR3 regions, the team built TCR beta libraries. TCRdb called the multiplex PCR reads again in MiXCR, with one record for every CDR3 protein. The repertoire includes a few hundred thousand distinct CDR3 sequences, about 18% of them detected once, and 11% to 15% sits in the top ten. Time point here: newly diagnosed GD, antithyroid drugs for less than 3 months. RNA isolated from PBMCs was used to make the TCR library. The same data also went into a second study, on T cells in Graves' hyperthyroidism and ophthalmopathy. That work states: Reasons for excluding patients were uncontrolled infection, other autoimmune disease, pregnancy or lactation. In simple terms, a model built on 13 V-J features told ophthalmopathy apart from stable hyperthyroidism.

The TCR comes from a woman between 25 and 40 years old with Graves disease. The sample in question was peripheral blood mononuclear cells (PBMCs), obtained at new diagnosis, from a patient treated with antithyroid drugs.

The CDR3 DNA is TGTGCCAGCAGCTCGGGACAGAGGGCTAATGAGCAGTTCTTC. Residues: CASSSGQRANEQFF. This sequence joins TRBV7-3 and TRBJ2-1; 7 nucleotides match TRBD1. With 4 bases clipped from V and 7 bases from J, the junction kept 7 bases outside the gene matches. Germline CDR1 SGHTA, CDR2 FQGTGA. This CDR3 contains 14 residues.